One sample yielded the 28 T cell receptor beta chains listed below, sequenced in a study of human T cells and chemical hapten exposure. Each CDR3 protein is one row after TCRdb ran MiXCR on the RACE reads. The sample shows about 82,000 distinct CDR3 sequences, 13% of them seen only once. Time point meaning: patch test 3, about 24 weeks after DPC sensitization. Treatment of the sample: therapeutic diphenylcyclopropenone sensitization with weekly scalp DPC. The material was whole blood, obtained in connection with sensitization to the hapten diphenylcyclopropenone (DPC). Every receptor here comes from a woman aged 45-65 years with alopecia areata. Some clones in this sample may be carry-over from other donors' samples.

About this clonotype: A much more abundant neighbour one base away suggests this may be a read error. The CDR3 reads CSTRPGQPNQPQHF. The CDR3 bases are TGCAGTACCCGTCCGGGACAGCCTAATCAGCCCCAGCATTTT. The chain is built from TRBV20-1 and TRBJ1-5, with 7 bases identical to TRBD1. This CDR3 is built from 14 residues. The V gene's germline CDR1 is DFQATT and CDR2 SNEGSKA (reference sequence). J lost 4 bases, V lost 8 bases, and 11 bases had no gene match.

In its sample, this clonotype was seen many times. The chain has TRBV24-1 and TRBJ1-1, with a tentative D call TRBD1 (5 bases). V shed 3 bases and J shed 1 base, with 11 bases lying between them. CDR3 size: 15 residues. Germline V gene data show CDR1 as KGHDR and CDR2 as SFDVKD. CDR3 bases: TGTGCCACCAGTGATGTCCGGACATGGAACACTGAAGCTTTCTTT. Its translation is CATSDVRTWNTEAFF.

The chain joins TRBV5-1 to TRBJ2-1; 8 nucleotides match TRBD2. CDR3 length: 14 residues. V was pared by 3 bases and J by 5 bases, with 4 bases of the junction left unmatched. From germline, CDR1 is SGHRS and CDR2 YFSETQ. CDR3 in DNA: TGCGCCAGCAGCTCGACTAGCGTCAACAATGAGCAGTTCTTC. This sequence encodes CASSSTSVNNEQFF.

The rearrangement uses TRBV29-1 and TRBJ2-7, with 8 bases that match TRBD1. The CDR3 is 15 residues long. The V segment lost 5 bases and the J segment 9 bases; nucleotides outside the gene matches: 18. Germline V gene lookup returns CDR1 SQVTM and CDR2 ANQGSEA. In DNA form, the CDR3 reads TGCAGCGTTTCGTGGGGCGGGGACAGGTCGGTCGGGCAGTACTTC. Amino acids: CSVSWGGDRSVGQYF.

A few counts support this clonotype. The CDR3 is CASSLDRGEQFF. CDR3 DNA sequence: TGTGCCAGCAGCCTTGACAGGGGCGAGCAGTTCTTC. V is TRBV5-4 and J is TRBJ2-1; 8 nucleotides match TRBD1. Trimming at V came to 4 bases and at J to 10 bases, leaving 4 bases not matched to a gene. The CDR3 is made up of 12 amino acids. Germline CDR1 is SGHNT and CDR2 is YYREEE (reference sequence).

This clonotype was seen only once. Here the CDR3 DNA reads TGTGCCAGTAGTATGATCCGTTCTGGGGCCAACGTCCTGACTTTC. Its protein product is CASSMIRSGANVLTF. The J gene is TRBJ2-6, the V gene TRBV19; D remains unclear. The V end was cut by 3 bases, the J end by 1 base, with 7 bases between. Germline CDR1 reads LNHDA; CDR2 reads SQIVND (reference sequence). This CDR3 is built from 15 residues.

This clonotype has a count of ten or more. The rearrangement links TRBV7-8 to TRBJ2-4, with TRBD1 identical over 7 bases. Germline V CDR1 and CDR2: SGHVS, FQNEAQ. V shed 3 bases, J shed 8 bases, and the junction held 7 bases outside the gene matches. The CDR3 extends over 14 amino acids. CDR3 nucleotides: TGTGCCAGCAGCTTCAGACAGGGCTGGGACATTCAGTACTTC. Protein: CASSFRQGWDIQYF.

This sequence joins TRBV7-2 and TRBJ2-1; TRBD1 matches at 9 bases. The CDR3 loop spans 16 amino acids. Germline V gene lookup returns CDR1 SGHTA and CDR2 FQGNSA. The V segment lost 4 bases and the J segment 8 bases; nucleotides outside the gene matches: 12. For the CDR3, the DNA is TGTGCCAGCAGCTCTATCGGGACAGGGCTTGGGTATGAGCAGTTCTTC. Protein sequence: CASSSIGTGLGYEQFF.

This clonotype was found many times. This chain links TRBV12-3 or TRBV12-4 with TRBJ1-1, with 7 bases fitting TRBD1. The length of the CDR3 is 15 residues. J lost 2 bases, V lost 5 bases, and 8 bases had no gene match. CDR3 region: CASSRGTAGNTEAFF. In nucleotides, the CDR3 is TGTGCCAGCAGTCGTGGGACAGCTGGAAACACTGAAGCTTTCTTT.

This clonotype turned up a few times. V gene TRBV3-1 combines with J gene TRBJ1-6; TRBD1 might be the D (6 bases). V lost 2 bases to trimming and J lost 7 bases, with 9 bases between them. Germline loops: CDR1 LGHDT, CDR2 YNNKEL (reference sequence). This CDR3 is built from 14 residues. In DNA, the CDR3 is TGTGCCAGCAGCCAAAACGGACAGAATTCACCCCTCCACTTT. Protein product: CASSQNGQNSPLHF.

This clonotype was found a few times. This chain links TRBV27 with TRBJ2-7; 8 bases are a match to TRBD2. This CDR3 is built from 15 residues. The germline CDR1 and CDR2 sequences are MNHEY and SMNVEV (reference sequence). V gave up 1 base and J gave up 1 base; unmatched junction bases: 3. CDR3 loop: CASSLFSGKSYEQYF. The CDR3 bases are TGTGCCAGCAGTTTATTTAGCGGGAAGTCCTACGAGCAGTACTTC.

This clonotype has a count of ten or more. The chain couples TRBV3-1 to TRBJ2-5; TRBD2 matches 10 bases. J was trimmed by 2 bases and V by 6 bases; bases with no gene match: 3. The germline gives CDR1 LGHDT, CDR2 YNNKEL (reference sequence). The CDR3 is 14 amino acids. The CDR3 loop reads CASRLAGFQETQYF. In DNA form, the CDR3 reads TGTGCCAGCAGACTAGCGGGATTTCAAGAGACCCAGTACTTC.

The chain uses TRBV20-1 and TRBJ2-7; the D is unclear. The V and J ends lost 1 base and 0 bases respectively, with 4 bases between them. The CDR3 totals 12 residues. Germline values: CDR1 DFQATT, CDR2 SNEGSKA (reference sequence). CDR3 bases: TGCAGTGCTAGAGCGGGCTCCTACGAGCAGTACTTC. Its protein is CSARAGSYEQYF.

CDR3 DNA: TGTGCCAGCAGTTTAACAGGGCAATATGGCTACACCTTC. This gives the protein CASSLTGQYGYTF. This chain connects TRBV27 to TRBJ1-2, with a tentative D call TRBD1 (6 bases). Trimming pared 2 bases from V and 5 bases from J, leaving 9 bases between. The germline gives CDR1 MNHEY, CDR2 SMNVEV (reference sequence). This CDR3 contains 13 residues.

This clonotype was picked up a small number of times. This chain connects TRBV24-1 to TRBJ2-3, with a weak D call TRBD1 (6 bases). V lost 4 bases to trimming and J lost 4 bases, with 11 bases between them. The CDR3 runs 14 residues. In germline, CDR1 is KGHDR, CDR2 SFDVKD. The CDR3 reads CATSDRGMSDTQYF. Written as DNA, the CDR3 is TGTGCCACCAGTGACAGGGGAATGTCAGATACGCAGTATTTT.

This clonotype was seen repeatedly, ten times or more. The chain employs TRBV29-1 and TRBJ2-5; no clear D. The CDR3 extends over 13 amino acids. Germline lookup yields CDR1 SQVTM and CDR2 ANQGSEA. Trimming removed 2 bases at V and 3 bases at J, with 10 bases between. In nucleotides, the CDR3 is TGCAGCGTTGAACACACGGGTAAAGAGACCCAGTACTTC. Residues: CSVEHTGKETQYF.

This clonotype was recorded a few times. This sequence joins TRBV18 and TRBJ2-6, with D unclear. The germline V gene has CDR1 KGHSH and CDR2 LQKENI. V lost 1 base and J lost 2, with 12 bases in between. This CDR3 contains 17 residues. CDR3 coding DNA: TGTGCCAGCTCACCACTTATGTCCGGAACTGGGGCCAACGTCCTGACTTTC. Amino acid sequence: CASSPLMSGTGANVLTF.

This clonotype was recorded many times. The V gene is TRBV19, the J gene TRBJ1-1, with 7 bases aligning to TRBD1. V lost 6 bases to trimming and J lost 2 bases; unmatched junction nucleotides: 3. CDR1 and CDR2 (germline): LNHDA, SQIVND (reference sequence). There are 13 residues in the CDR3. The CDR3 protein is CASSRTGNTEAFF. Written as DNA, the CDR3 is TGTGCCAGTAGCCGGACAGGAAACACTGAAGCTTTCTTT.

V is TRBV9 and J is TRBJ2-1; D not resolved. This CDR3 region has 14 residues. CDR1 is SGDLS, CDR2 YYNGEE, per germline. V was shortened by 2 bases and J by 6 bases, with 12 bases between the two germline ends. The CDR3 DNA is TGTGCCAGCAGCGTCTATCTAACATCCAATGAGCAGTTCTTC. Protein: CASSVYLTSNEQFF.

Only a few counts were recorded for this clonotype. The chain is built from TRBV12-3 or TRBV12-4 and TRBJ1-1, with 7 bases matching TRBD1. The trim removed 7 bases at V and 0 bases at J, leaving 8 bases unmatched. The CDR3 contains 15 residues. The DNA of the CDR3 is TGTGCCAGCACCCCGACAGGGCACATGAACACTGAAGCTTTCTTT. This sequence encodes CASTPTGHMNTEAFF.

This clonotype has at least ten counts. The chain couples TRBV18 to TRBJ2-1; TRBD2 agrees at 11 bases. CDR1 is KGHSH and CDR2 is LQKENI in the germline V gene. The CDR3 has 14 amino acids. V was clipped by 0 bases and J by 15 bases; unmatched bases: 7. CDR3 coding DNA: TGTGCCAGCTCACCACCATTTCTAGCGGGAGGCACGTTCTTC. It translates to CASSPPFLAGGTFF.

The chain links TRBV6-6 to TRBJ1-1; possibly TRBD1 for D (5 bases). The CDR3 loop spans 12 amino acids. Germline CDR1 reads MNHNY; CDR2 reads SVGAGI (reference sequence). V lost 7 bases to trimming and J lost 6 bases, with 12 bases between them. The CDR3 DNA reads as TGTGCCAGCACCGACGGGGGGTCTGAAGCTTTCTTT. The encoded protein is CASTDGGSEAFF.

The chain employs TRBV6-1 and TRBJ2-1; the D is unclear. V gave up 4 bases and J gave up 0 bases, with 7 bases separating them. The CDR3 extends over 14 amino acids. Germline CDR1 reads MNHNS; CDR2 reads SASEGT. The CDR3 protein is CASSAYFSYNEQFF. The DNA of the CDR3 is TGTGCCAGCAGTGCCTATTTCTCCTACAATGAGCAGTTCTTC.

In its sample, this clonotype was seen many times. The chain couples TRBV12-3 or TRBV12-4 to TRBJ2-3; 7 bases agree with TRBD2. CDR3 length equals 14 residues. Trimming removed 9 bases from V and 5 bases from J; junction bases left unmatched: 11. CDR3: CASDTPPGGDTQYF. In nucleotides, the CDR3 is TGTGCCAGTGACACCCCGCCGGGGGGAGATACGCAGTATTTT.

The chain employs TRBV5-1 and TRBJ2-7; D unclear. This CDR3 comprises 15 residues. Germline-derived CDR1 and CDR2 are SGHRS and YFSETQ. Trimming left V 2 bases short and J 3 bases short, with 15 bases between. The CDR3 nucleotides are TGCGCCAGCAGCTTAGGACCCACACTGGGCTACGAGCAGTACTTC. It codes for CASSLGPTLGYEQYF.

This clonotype showed up many times. The rearrangement links TRBV29-1 to TRBJ2-1; 8 bases map to TRBD2. CDR1 is SQVTM and CDR2 is ANQGSEA in the germline V gene. This CDR3 spans 14 amino acids. Trimming at V came to 5 bases and at J to 7 bases, leaving 10 bases not matched to a gene. The CDR3 DNA is TGCAGCGTTCGTCCGGGACTAGACTGGAATGAGCAGTTCTTC. Encoded protein: CSVRPGLDWNEQFF.

The table lists this clonotype with many counts. The V call is TRBV7-9, the J call TRBJ1-1; 7 nucleotides match TRBD1. J was trimmed by 11 bases and V by 5 bases; bases with no gene match: 5. CDR1 is SEHNR, CDR2 FQNEAQ, per germline (reference sequence). The CDR3 totals 11 residues. The CDR3 protein is CASSRQGRAFF. The CDR3 nucleotides read TGTGCCAGCAGCAGACAGGGACGGGCTTTCTTT.

This clonotype was recorded many times. This chain joins TRBV20-1 and TRBJ2-3, with TRBD2 matching over 8 bases. The CDR3 is 14 amino acids. Per germline, CDR1 DFQATT and CDR2 SNEGSKA (reference sequence). V lost 3 bases to trimming and J lost 4 bases; unmatched junction nucleotides: 6. Here the CDR3 reads CSASGRAGADTQYF. The CDR3 DNA reads TGCAGTGCTAGCGGGAGGGCCGGGGCAGATACGCAGTATTTT.